Below are 11 T cell receptor beta chains sequenced from a single sample in a study of blood T cell repertoires in COVID-19 (dated by TCRdb to the early 2020s). The method was the immunoSEQ multiplex PCR assay. What TCRdb holds here is the immuneACCESS table cut down to in-frame rearrangements. Part of the clones is not present; checked against another copy, under half of the missing clones reflect an unresolved V gene, and the others are unexplained. This sample comprises about 90,000 clones, more than 65% of them detected only once. The leading ten clones occupy 20% to 30% of the sample. The sequenced material came from peripheral blood. These receptors were obtained from an older man with active or convalescent COVID-19.

This chain links TRBV5-1 with TRBJ1-1, with TRBD1 matching 12 bases. Unmatched junction bases numbered 4, after V lost 4 bases and J lost 3 bases. The CDR3 length is 15 residues. CDR1 SGHRS and CDR2 YFSETQ come from the germline V gene. This chain's CDR3 is CASSQGQGAHTEAFF. Here the CDR3 DNA reads TGCGCCAGCAGCCAGGGACAGGGGGCGCACACTGAAGCTTTCTTT.

Worth noting for this clone: The same CDR3 is also encoded by other DNA sequences in this sample. The DNA for the CDR3 is TGCGCCAGCAGTGGACAGGGCGGCACTGAAGCTTTCTTT. Amino acids: CASSGQGGTEAFF. The V and J genes are TRBV5-1 and TRBJ1-1, with TRBD1 matching over 8 bases. The CDR3 contains 13 residues. From germline, CDR1 is SGHRS and CDR2 YFSETQ. Trimming at V came to 5 bases and at J to 4 bases, leaving 4 bases not matched to a gene.

This clone was observed a handful of times. The chain has TRBV24-1 and TRBJ1-2, with 8 positions matching TRBD1. V lost 4 bases, J lost 4 bases, and 7 bases stayed unmatched. Germline CDR1 KGHDR, CDR2 SFDVKD. The CDR3 has 15 amino acids. In nucleotides, the CDR3 is TGTGCCACCAGTGACTCGGGGACAGGCTCCTATGGCTACACCTTC. As protein: CATSDSGTGSYGYTF.

This clone was detected only once. The chain joins TRBV27 to TRBJ2-1; TRBD2 aligns across 9 bases. With V trimmed by 4 bases and J by 9 bases, 7 bases remained unmatched. CDR3 length equals 14 residues. Germline CDR1 MNHEY, CDR2 SMNVEV (reference sequence). This chain's CDR3 is CASSSWGSGGEQFF. The DNA for the CDR3 is TGTGCCAGCAGTTCCTGGGGTAGCGGGGGTGAGCAGTTCTTC.

V and J are TRBV5-1 and TRBJ2-5; 7 nucleotides line up with TRBD1. Trimming took 4 bases from V and 1 from J; bases not matched to a gene: 7. The CDR3 extends over 15 amino acids. Germline CDR1 SGHRS, CDR2 YFSETQ. In DNA form, the CDR3 reads TGCGCCAGCAGCACCCTGCGACAGGGCCAAGAGACCCAGTACTTC. Translation gives CASSTLRQGQETQYF.

The gene calls are TRBV6-6 and TRBJ2-7; 10 bases match TRBD1. This CDR3 contains 19 residues. The trim removed 6 bases at V and 1 base at J, leaving 18 bases unmatched. Germline CDR1 is MNHNY and CDR2 is SVGAGI (reference sequence). The CDR3 protein is CASSSPYSGTGDVSYEQYF. In DNA form, the CDR3 reads TGTGCCAGCAGCTCTCCTTATTCCGGGACAGGGGACGTTTCCTACGAGCAGTACTTC.

This chain joins TRBV7-2 and TRBJ1-2; 7 positions match TRBD1. The J segment lost 0 bases and the V segment lost 5 bases, leaving 12 bases of the junction unmatched. The CDR3 loop spans 17 amino acids. From germline, CDR1 is SGHTA and CDR2 FQGNSA. CDR3 in amino acids: CASSPGGQRRANYGYTF. The CDR3 bases are TGTGCCAGCAGCCCCGGGGGACAGCGAAGAGCTAACTATGGCTACACCTTC.

V gene TRBV3-1 (or the pseudogene TRBV3-2) combines with J gene TRBJ1-2, with 10 bases identical to TRBD1. The CDR3 has 17 amino acids. V trimming: 0 bases; J trimming: 1 base; junction bases outside the gene matches: 5. Per the germline V gene, CDR1 is LGHDT and CDR2 is YNNKEL (reference sequence). CDR3 sequence reads: CASSQDLGQGFNYGYTF. CDR3 nucleotide sequence: TGTGCCAGCAGCCAAGATCTGGGACAGGGGTTTAACTATGGCTACACCTTC.

The rearrangement uses TRBV6-2 or TRBV6-3 and TRBJ2-7; the D is unclear. The V gene's germline CDR1 is MNHEY and CDR2 SVGEGT. V was clipped by 2 bases and J by 6 bases, with 5 bases between them. CDR3 length: 11 residues. The DNA for the CDR3 is TGTGCCAGCAGTTACCTGGCCGAGCAGTACTTC. Translation: CASSYLAEQYF.

The V gene is TRBV7-9, the J gene TRBJ1-2; 7 bases are shared with TRBD1. The junction had 3 bases not matched to a gene; V was cut back by 5 bases and J by 6 bases. Germline CDR1 and CDR2: SEHNR and FQNEAQ (reference sequence). The CDR3 is made up of 12 amino acids. CDR3 in DNA: TGTGCCAGCAGCACAACAGGGGATGGCTACACCTTC. It translates to CASSTTGDGYTF.

This clone was counted once. The rearrangement links TRBV2 to TRBJ1-1; possibly TRBD1 for D (6 bases). This CDR3 is built from 13 residues. Germline V gene sequence: CDR1 SNHLY, CDR2 FYNNEI. The V end lost 5 bases, the J end lost 7 bases, and 14 bases lay between the germline ends. DNA for the CDR3: TGTGCCAGCAGTTTGACCGAGGGGGTTGAAGCTTTCTTT. Amino acid sequence: CASSLTEGVEAFF.